This T cell receptor (beta chain) was sequenced in a study of radiotherapy plus CTLA-4 blockade in lung cancer. This CDR3 spans 14 amino acids. Germline CDR1 reads SGHTA; CDR2 reads FQGNSA. J lost 1 base, V lost 5 bases, and 2 bases had no gene match. As regards this clone: Its antigen is still unknown.

Participants had chemo-refractory metastatic non-small-cell lung cancer and were treated with focal radiation plus ipilimumab CTLA-4 blockade. Study outcomes and limitations: Per reports, early blood T cell clone dynamics, plus interferon-beta, forecast response most strongly.

Sequencing used immunoSEQ multiplex PCR; TCRdb keeps in-frame clones, though not all of them. The profile shows more than 55,000 clones, approximately 82% of them singletons. The rearrangement links TRBV7-2 to TRBJ1-1, with TRBD1 matching 9 bases. The clonotype originates from a human donor with non-small cell lung cancer whose response to radiotherapy plus ipilimumab could not be evaluated. The sequences come from peripheral blood, collected from a patient treated with radiotherapy plus ipilimumab. The CDR3 DNA follows: TGTGCCAGCAGCCGGGACAGGGAGAACACTGAAGCTTTCTTT. This gives the protein CASSRDRENTEAFF.